Each of the 19 T cell receptor beta chains below was sequenced from the same sample in a study of blood T cell repertoires in COVID-19. The method was immunoSEQ multiplex PCR; TCRdb's version includes in-frame clones alone and lacks a portion of them. The data show fewer than 700,000 clones, less than 90% seen once. The material sequenced was peripheral blood. All receptors derive from a woman in her fifties or sixties with COVID-19, enrolled during active disease.

The rearrangement joins TRBV2 to TRBJ1-5, with unresolved D. Germline values: CDR1 SNHLY, CDR2 FYNNEI. The length of the CDR3 is 12 residues. V lost 6 bases to trimming and J lost 7 bases, with 10 bases between them. The CDR3 sequence: CASRAGTQPQHF. DNA of the CDR3: TGTGCCAGCAGGGCGGGTACCCAGCCCCAGCATTTT.

This chain connects TRBV10-3 to TRBJ1-1, with a tentative D call TRBD1 (6 bases). This CDR3 region has 15 residues. V lost 3 bases to trimming and J lost 1 base, with 12 bases between them. Germline lookup yields CDR1 ENHRY and CDR2 SYGVKD. The CDR3 DNA is TGTGCCATCAGTGACCCCGGGACATCGAACACTGAAGCTTTCTTT. Translated: CAISDPGTSNTEAFF.

V gene TRBV9 combines with J gene TRBJ1-5; 12 nucleotides agree with TRBD1. Looked up from germline, CDR1 is SGDLS and CDR2 is YYNGEE. The CDR3 length is 13 residues. The V segment lost 5 bases and the J segment 7 bases; nucleotides outside the gene matches: 1. CDR3 in amino acids: CASSGTGGQPQHF. The CDR3 DNA follows: TGTGCCAGCAGTGGGACAGGGGGCCAGCCCCAGCATTTT.

The genes are TRBV19 and TRBJ2-3; 14 nucleotides match TRBD2. The trim removed 1 base at V and 1 base at J, leaving 7 bases unmatched. Germline lookup yields CDR1 LNHDA and CDR2 SQIVND (reference sequence). This CDR3 is built from 19 residues. The CDR3 loop reads CASSIGGTSGGAGTDTQYF. The CDR3, as DNA: TGTGCCAGTAGTATAGGAGGGACTAGCGGGGGAGCGGGCACAGATACGCAGTATTTT.

The genes are TRBV30 and TRBJ1-4; 7 bases fit TRBD1. V lost 4 bases, J lost 3 bases, and 5 bases stayed unmatched. Germline V lookup: CDR1 GTSNPN, CDR2 SVGIG (reference sequence). The CDR3 is 14 residues long. The CDR3 DNA follows: TGTGCCTGGACGGAGGGACAGTCTAATGAAAAACTGTTTTTT. Translating gives CAWTEGQSNEKLFF.

The rearrangement links TRBV5-1 to TRBJ2-7; 10 nucleotides agree with TRBD2. Germline CDR1 is SGHRS and CDR2 is YFSETQ. Trimming took 0 bases from V and 1 from J; bases not matched to a gene: 7. The CDR3 loop spans 17 amino acids. The CDR3 nucleotides read TGCGCCAGCAGCTTGGTTCCTAGCGGGGGATCATCCTACGAGCAGTACTTC. Encoded protein: CASSLVPSGGSSYEQYF.

This chain links TRBV5-1 with TRBJ1-4, with 7 bases aligning to TRBD1. The germline CDR1 and CDR2 sequences are SGHRS and YFSETQ. V lost 5 bases to trimming and J lost 8 bases; unmatched junction nucleotides: 6. This CDR3 has 13 residues. The CDR3 spells CASSRDRDEKLFF. DNA for the CDR3: TGCGCCAGCAGTCGTGACAGGGACGAAAAACTGTTTTTT.

The chain recombines TRBV27 with TRBJ2-1; tentative D call: TRBD1 (6 bases). This CDR3 has 12 amino acids. Germline V gives CDR1 MNHEY, CDR2 SMNVEV (reference sequence). V shed 5 bases and J shed 15 bases, with 17 bases lying between them. CDR3 residues: CASSLPDRVRFF. DNA of the CDR3: TGTGCCAGCAGTCTCCCGGACAGAGTACGGTTCTTC.

The J gene is TRBJ2-7, the V gene TRBV30, with a weak D call TRBD2 (6 bases). Trimming cost V 2 bases and J 3 bases, with 17 bases left between them. This CDR3 region has 15 residues. CDR1 and CDR2 from the germline V gene are GTSNPN and SVGIG (reference sequence). This CDR3 reads CAWSTRGTLLYEQYF. The CDR3, as DNA: TGTGCCTGGAGTACCCGCGGGACTTTACTCTACGAGCAGTACTTC.

V is TRBV18 and J is TRBJ2-5, with D tentatively TRBD1 (6 bases). Trimming removed 3 bases from V and 4 bases from J, with 15 bases in between. The CDR3 is made up of 15 amino acids. Germline V lookup: CDR1 KGHSH, CDR2 LQKENI. The CDR3 DNA reads TGTGCCAGCTCACCCCCTAATGGGGGCCGAGAGACCCAGTACTTC. It translates to CASSPPNGGRETQYF. The full variable domain, in which reference TRBV18 and TRBJ2-5 provide the parts outside the CDR3, is NAGVMQNPRHLVRRRGQEARLRCSPMKGHSHVYWYRQLPEEGLKFMVYLQKENIIDESGMPKERFSAEFPKEGPSILRIQQVVRGDSAAYFCASSPPNGGRETQYFGPGTRLLVL.

J is TRBJ1-1 and V is TRBV28, with D possibly TRBD1 on 6 matching bases. Per germline, CDR1 MDHEN and CDR2 SYDVKM. The CDR3 is 17 amino acids. V lost 1 base to trimming and J lost 1 base, with 16 bases between them. This CDR3 is CASSLSGHQMGNTEAFF. The CDR3 coding sequence is TGTGCCAGCAGTTTATCGGGACACCAAATGGGGAACACTGAAGCTTTCTTT.

The rearrangement links TRBV4-1 to TRBJ1-4; 8 bases are a match to TRBD1. Germline CDR1 and CDR2: MGHRA and YSYEKL. The CDR3 sequence is 15 residues long. V gave up 4 bases and J gave up 3 bases; unmatched junction bases: 4. For the CDR3, the DNA is TGCGCCAGCAGCCGAGGGGGACAGGCTAATGAAAAACTGTTTTTT. It translates to CASSRGGQANEKLFF.

This clone came up a few times. The chain couples TRBV2 to TRBJ1-1; possibly TRBD1 for D (6 bases). The V gene lost 10 bases and the J gene lost 3 bases, with 15 bases spanning the gap. The CDR3 extends over 13 amino acids. Germline CDR1 and CDR2: SNHLY and FYNNEI. The CDR3, as DNA: TGTGCCACCCCGAGGGGGGGGGACACTGAAGCTTTCTTT. This encodes CATPRGGDTEAFF.

J is TRBJ2-7 and V is TRBV5-1; tentatively, D is TRBD1 (6 bases). The ends were cut back, 4 bases at V and 4 bases at J, with 12 bases in the middle. This CDR3 is 13 amino acids long. CDR1 SGHRS and CDR2 YFSETQ come from the germline V gene. DNA for the CDR3: TGCGCCAGCAGCCCCTTACAGGGTTACGAGCAGTACTTC. Protein sequence: CASSPLQGYEQYF. Complete variable domain (other parts from reference TRBV5-1 and TRBJ2-7): KAGVTQTPRYLIKTRGQQVTLSCSPISGHRSVSWYQQTPGQGLQFLFEYFSETQRNKGNFPGRFSGRQFSNSRSEMNVSTLELGDSALYLCASSPLQGYEQYFGPGTRLTVT.

The rearrangement links TRBV18 to TRBJ1-4, with D unresolved. V lost 3 bases and J 5 bases, leaving 7 bases between the germline ends. The CDR3 spans 13 residues. Looked up from germline, CDR1 is KGHSH and CDR2 is LQKENI. CDR3 sequence (DNA): TGTGCCAGCTCACCTGGAGCGAATGAAAAACTGTTTTTT. Translated: CASSPGANEKLFF. Variable domain in full (rest from reference TRBV18 and TRBJ1-4): NAGVMQNPRHLVRRRGQEARLRCSPMKGHSHVYWYRQLPEEGLKFMVYLQKENIIDESGMPKERFSAEFPKEGPSILRIQQVVRGDSAAYFCASSPGANEKLFFGSGTQLSVL.

The J gene is TRBJ2-7, the V gene TRBV28; TRBD1 matches at 9 bases. The CDR3 runs to 15 residues. V lost 6 bases, J lost 3 bases, and 9 bases stayed unmatched. Germline V gene data show CDR1 as MDHEN and CDR2 as SYDVKM. CDR3 protein: CASRLPGTGHYEQYF. The CDR3 bases are TGTGCCAGCAGACTCCCCGGGACAGGGCACTACGAGCAGTACTTC.

CDR3 sequence reads: CASSFRDSPRHYGYTF. In DNA form, the CDR3 reads TGTGCCAGCAGTTTTCGGGACAGTCCGCGACACTATGGCTACACCTTC. V is TRBV6-2 or TRBV6-3 and J is TRBJ1-2; 7 bases are a match to TRBD1. This CDR3 contains 16 residues. V dropped 4 bases and J dropped 3; count of bases not matched to a gene: 11. Germline values: CDR1 MNHEY, CDR2 SVGEGT.

The chain is built from TRBV6-5 and TRBJ1-3; D is unresolved. From germline, CDR1 is MNHEY and CDR2 SVGAGI. The CDR3 is 12 amino acids. V was pared by 2 bases and J by 8 bases, with 7 bases between. CDR3 in amino acids: CASSYPGDTIYF. As DNA, the CDR3 is TGTGCCAGCAGTTACCCCGGGGACACCATATATTTT.

The genes are TRBV6-5 and TRBJ1-1, with TRBD1 matching 7 bases. CDR1 and CDR2 from the germline V gene are MNHEY and SVGAGI. The V gene end was trimmed by 7 bases and the J gene end by 4 bases; junction bases not matched to a gene: 6. The CDR3 totals 13 residues. The CDR3 is CASILSGGTEAFF. DNA for the CDR3: TGTGCCAGCATTCTTTCAGGGGGCACTGAAGCTTTCTTT.